What follows are 5 T cell receptor beta chains derived from one specimen sequenced in a study of blood T cell repertoires in COVID-19. Assay: immunoSEQ multiplex PCR; the TCRdb copy retains only in-frame clones and omits some. The sample has about 270,000 clones, approximately 92% seen once. The material sequenced was PBMCs or T cells enriched from blood (not recorded which). These receptors were obtained from a woman aged 18-35 years who had recovered from COVID-19.

The rearrangement uses TRBV19 and TRBJ2-7; TRBD2 matches 7 bases. The germline V gene has CDR1 LNHDA and CDR2 SQIVND (reference sequence). The CDR3 contains 14 residues. The V segment lost 7 bases and the J segment 5 bases; nucleotides outside the gene matches: 11. The CDR3 DNA reads TGTGCCAGTAAGGGAGGGGCAGGGCCCGACGAGCAGTACTTC. It yields the protein CASKGGAGPDEQYF. Based on the CDR3 plus reference TRBV19 and TRBJ2-7, the full variable domain is DGGITQSPKYLFRKEGQNVTLSCEQNLNHDAMYWYRQDPGQGLRLIYYSQIVNDFQKGDIAEGYSVSREKKESFPLTVTSAQKNPTAFYLCASKGGAGPDEQYFGPGTRLTVT.

The DNA for the CDR3 is TGTGCCAGCAGCTTAGCGCAACAGGGGGCGAATGAGCAGTTCTTC. Residues: CASSLAQQGANEQFF. The chain recombines TRBV7-9 with TRBJ2-1, with 9 bases matching TRBD1. J lost 7 bases, V lost 0 bases, and 4 bases had no gene match. This CDR3 spans 15 amino acids. In germline, CDR1 is SEHNR, CDR2 FQNEAQ (reference sequence).

The rearrangement uses TRBV5-4 and TRBJ2-4, with D perhaps TRBD2 (6 bases). CDR3 length equals 15 residues. Trimming cost V 2 bases and J 0 bases, with 9 bases left between them. Germline V gene sequence: CDR1 SGHNT, CDR2 YYREEE (reference sequence). CDR3: CASSLGGLAKNIQYF. CDR3 DNA sequence: TGTGCCAGCAGCTTAGGAGGGTTAGCCAAAAACATTCAGTACTTC.

The table lists this clone with a count of one. This sequence joins TRBV7-8 and TRBJ1-2, with D possibly being TRBD1 (6 bases). V dropped 5 bases and J dropped 6 bases, with 13 bases sitting between them. The CDR3 loop spans 13 amino acids. Per the germline V gene, CDR1 is SGHVS and CDR2 is FQNEAQ. The DNA of the CDR3 is TGTGCCAGCAGCCGTCGTAACAGGGATGGCTACACCTTC. Encoded protein: CASSRRNRDGYTF.

A single count supports this clone. The gene calls are TRBV6-5 and TRBJ1-1; D is unresolved. The CDR3 runs 11 residues. Trimming stripped 9 bases from V and 3 bases from J, with 8 bases between. Germline-derived CDR1 and CDR2 are MNHEY and SVGAGI. The CDR3 region has the DNA TGTGCCAGTCGTGACTACACTGAAGCTTTCTTT. Translating gives CASRDYTEAFF.